The 24 T cell receptor beta chains presented below share a single source sample, sequenced in a study of cytomegalovirus exposure and HLA in healthy donors. Amplification used 60 Vbeta primers and 13 Jbeta primers. The table came from immunoSEQ multiplex PCR; TCRdb's copy has only in-frame clones and leaves some out. Of 250,000 to 350,000 clones listed, 65% to 85% are singletons. The sample consisted of PBMCs. The source of these receptors is a female donor in good health and CMV-seronegative.

The sample holds a few counts of this clone. V gene TRBV10-2 combines with J gene TRBJ2-3, with 11 nucleotides matching TRBD2. CDR1 is WSHSY, CDR2 SAAADI, per germline. The CDR3 totals 15 residues. J lost 2 bases, V lost 6 bases, and 4 bases had no gene match. CDR3 sequence: CASREGLAVTDTQYF. Written as DNA, the CDR3 is TGCGCCAGCAGGGAGGGACTAGCGGTCACAGATACGCAGTATTTT.

The V gene is TRBV27, the J gene TRBJ1-5; D possibly corresponds to TRBD1 (5 bases). The germline V gene has CDR1 MNHEY and CDR2 SMNVEV (reference sequence). The CDR3 is 14 residues long. The germline V and J ends were trimmed by 3 bases and 3 bases, with 9 bases remaining between them. The CDR3 region is CASSFGGDNQPQHF. The DNA of the CDR3 is TGTGCCAGCAGTTTCGGGGGGGACAATCAGCCCCAGCATTTT.

Details on this clone: Other DNA sequences in this specimen translate into the identical CDR3. The chain links TRBV5-1 to TRBJ2-2, with TRBD2 identical over 8 bases. CDR1 SGHRS and CDR2 YFSETQ come from the germline V gene. Germline trimming cut 3 bases from V and 6 bases from J; bases unmatched to any gene: 7. The CDR3 is 15 residues long. CDR3 protein: CASSSGLAGAGELFF. CDR3 DNA sequence: TGCGCCAGCAGCTCCGGACTAGCTGGGGCCGGGGAGCTGTTTTTT. The full variable domain, its missing parts supplied by reference TRBV5-1 and TRBJ2-2, is KAGVTQTPRYLIKTRGQQVTLSCSPISGHRSVSWYQQTPGQGLQFLFEYFSETQRNKGNFPGRFSGRQFSNSRSEMNVSTLELGDSALYLCASSSGLAGAGELFFGEGSRLTVL.

The V and J genes are TRBV15 and TRBJ2-5; TRBD2 matches 8 bases. J gave up 3 bases and V 1 base, and 10 bases lay outside the gene matches. The CDR3 is made up of 17 amino acids. CDR1 is LNHNV and CDR2 is YYDKDF in the germline V gene (reference sequence). This CDR3 is CATSRGASGSREETQYF. As DNA, the CDR3 is TGTGCCACCAGCAGAGGAGCCAGCGGGAGTAGGGAAGAGACCCAGTACTTC.

This chain uses TRBV20-1 with TRBJ1-2, with D perhaps TRBD1 (5 bases). Germline loops: CDR1 DFQATT, CDR2 SNEGSKA (reference sequence). V lost 6 bases, J lost 6 bases, and 11 bases lay in between. The CDR3 covers 11 residues. CDR3 amino acids: CSAWGGDGYTF. CDR3 nucleotide sequence: TGCAGTGCATGGGGGGGGGATGGCTACACCTTC.

This clone was observed once. The CDR3 coding sequence is TGCGCCAGCAGCCAAGGAATGGGGCTCGGAGCTTTCTTT. It codes for CASSQGMGLGAFF. The chain has TRBV4-1 and TRBJ1-1, with TRBD1 as a possible D gene (5 bases). V was pared by 1 base and J by 10 bases, with 13 bases between. CDR3 size: 13 residues. The V gene's germline CDR1 is MGHRA and CDR2 YSYEKL.

In this sample, this clone turned up once. The chain carries TRBV11-3 and TRBJ2-7; tentatively, D is TRBD2 (5 bases). The CDR3 contains 14 residues. The germline V gene encodes CDR1 SGHNT and CDR2 YENEEA. The V and J ends lost 4 bases and 7 bases respectively, with 17 bases between them. CDR3: CASSYSPRGWEQYF. CDR3 coding DNA: TGTGCCAGCAGCTACTCCCCCCGGGGATGGGAGCAGTACTTC.

The V and J genes are TRBV4-2 and TRBJ1-1; D is unclear. The CDR3 contains 16 residues. Trimming shortened V by 0 bases and J by 2 bases, and 13 bases separated the two germline ends. Germline CDR1 LGHNA, CDR2 YNFKEQ. This chain's CDR3 is CASSQDIFGLNTEAFF. CDR3 bases: TGTGCCAGCAGCCAAGATATATTCGGACTTAACACTGAAGCTTTCTTT.

This clone was recorded once. CDR3 DNA: TGCGCCAGCAGGGGCCAGGGTCTGAATCAGCCCCAGCATTTT. The encoded protein is CASRGQGLNQPQHF. The chain recombines TRBV10-2 with TRBJ1-5; tentative D call: TRBD1 (5 bases). The germline V gene encodes CDR1 WSHSY and CDR2 SAAADI. V was pared by 6 bases and J by 4 bases, with 13 bases between. This CDR3 is built from 14 residues.

This clone was seen more than once but under ten times. The V gene is TRBV2, the J gene TRBJ2-7, with D unresolved. Germline-derived CDR1 and CDR2 are SNHLY and FYNNEI. The CDR3 totals 13 residues. With 1 base removed from V and 11 bases from J, the gap between germline ends came to 15 bases. The CDR3 loop reads CASSEGIVASEYF. Written as DNA, the CDR3 is TGTGCCAGCAGTGAAGGAATAGTAGCTTCGGAGTACTTC.

CDR3 in amino acids: CASSVEATRVYEQYF. In DNA, the CDR3 is TGTGCCAGCAGTGTGGAGGCCACGAGGGTATACGAGCAGTACTTC. The V gene is TRBV6-1, the J gene TRBJ2-7; TRBD2 might be the D (5 bases). This CDR3 spans 15 amino acids. Deletions cut 4 bases from V and 4 bases from J, with 17 bases between. Per the germline V gene, CDR1 is MNHNS and CDR2 is SASEGT.

This clone was counted a single time. A junction boundary mismatches the germline segment, possibly from a read error. The rearrangement links TRBV7-9 to TRBJ2-3, with 11 bases identical to TRBD2. CDR1 is SEHNR and CDR2 is FQNEAQ in the germline V gene (reference sequence). The CDR3 has 16 residues. CDR3 nucleotides: TGTTCCAGCAGCTTAGGGACTAGCGGTTCCACAGATACGCAGTATTTT. Encoded protein: CSSSLGTSGSTDTQYF.

The chain employs TRBV27 and TRBJ2-1, with 10 bases identical to TRBD2. Trimming cost V 10 bases and J 9 bases; bases outside gene matches: 15. This CDR3 region has 15 residues. Germline V lookup: CDR1 MNHEY, CDR2 SMNVEV (reference sequence). As DNA, the CDR3 is TGTGCCACCTCCCGGGGAGCGGGAGGGGAGGGTGAGCAGTTCTTC. Encoded protein: CATSRGAGGEGEQFF.

The chain has TRBV4-2 and TRBJ2-7; D possibly corresponds to TRBD1 (6 bases). V dropped 4 bases and J dropped 6 bases, with 16 bases sitting between them. CDR3 length equals 14 residues. Germline V gene lookup returns CDR1 LGHNA and CDR2 YNFKEQ. Here the CDR3 reads CASSPPGQRGEQYF. CDR3 sequence (DNA): TGTGCCAGCAGCCCCCCGGGACAACGGGGCGAGCAGTACTTC.

The chain carries TRBV15 and TRBJ2-6; the D is unclear. V lost 0 bases, J lost 4 bases, and 13 bases lay in between. The CDR3 consists of 17 residues. The V gene's germline CDR1 is LNHNV and CDR2 YYDKDF (reference sequence). CDR3 coding DNA: TGTGCCACCAGCAGAGAATCACCTGGCCACGGGGCCAACGTCCTGACTTTC. As protein: CATSRESPGHGANVLTF.

Comment on this clone: The same CDR3 also results from other DNA sequences found in this sample. J is TRBJ1-4 and V is TRBV7-9, with a weak D call TRBD1 (5 bases). Germline assignment: CDR1 SEHNR and CDR2 FQNEAQ (reference sequence). The V and J ends lost 3 bases and 4 bases respectively, with 9 bases between them. The CDR3 sequence is 14 residues long. The CDR3 DNA reads as TGTGCCAGCAGCTTCGGGAGGGGTAATGAAAAACTGTTTTTT. Translation: CASSFGRGNEKLFF.

The V call is TRBV27, the J call TRBJ2-1; TRBD1 aligns across 10 bases. The CDR3 length is 16 residues. Unmatched junction bases numbered 2, after V lost 2 bases and J lost 1 base. The V gene's germline CDR1 is MNHEY and CDR2 SMNVEV (reference sequence). In nucleotides, the CDR3 is TGTGCCAGCAGTTTAATGGGACAGGGGTCCTACAATGAGCAGTTCTTC. Encoded protein: CASSLMGQGSYNEQFF.

V usage is TRBV5-1 and J usage is TRBJ2-5; D may be TRBD2 (5 bases). Germline loops: CDR1 SGHRS, CDR2 YFSETQ. With 0 bases removed from V and 2 bases from J, the gap between germline ends came to 11 bases. The CDR3 length is 15 residues. The CDR3: CASSLGTLGQETQYF. The CDR3 bases are TGCGCCAGCAGCTTGGGGACTCTGGGGCAAGAGACCCAGTACTTC.

The chain employs TRBV2 and TRBJ2-1; 12 bases are a match to TRBD2. V dropped 7 bases and J dropped 7; count of bases not matched to a gene: 5. The CDR3 sequence is 14 residues long. In germline, CDR1 is SNHLY, CDR2 FYNNEI. The DNA for the CDR3 is TGTGCCAGCATTGGACTAGCGGGAAGGAATGAGCAGTTCTTC. It translates to CASIGLAGRNEQFF. The full variable domain, completed using reference TRBV2 and TRBJ2-1, is EPEVTQTPSHQVTQMGQEVILRCVPISNHLYFYWYRQILGQKVEFLVSFYNNEISEKSEIFDDQFSVERPDGSNFTLKIRSTKLEDSAMYFCASIGLAGRNEQFFGPGTRLTVL.

This clone was seen a handful of times. The CDR3 coding sequence is TGTGCCAGCAGCTTGGAACCGATTGGAGCCGACGAGCAGTACTTC. Translation gives CASSLEPIGADEQYF. This chain links TRBV11-3 with TRBJ2-7; D unresolved. The germline V and J ends were trimmed by 3 bases and 5 bases, with 17 bases remaining between them. Looked up from germline, CDR1 is SGHNT and CDR2 is YENEEA. This CDR3 contains 15 residues.

The chain recombines TRBV5-1 with TRBJ2-7, with 7 bases aligning to TRBD2. Germline CDR1 reads SGHRS; CDR2 reads YFSETQ. This CDR3 has 15 residues. The junction had 11 bases not matched to a gene; V was cut back by 4 bases and J by 4 bases. In nucleotides, the CDR3 is TGCGCCAGCAGCCGATCGGCTAGCGGAGGTTACGAGCAGTACTTC. Translating it yields CASSRSASGGYEQYF.

The chain carries TRBV7-9 and TRBJ1-2, with D perhaps TRBD1 (5 bases). Germline-derived CDR1 and CDR2 are SEHNR and FQNEAQ (reference sequence). The CDR3 spans 13 residues. Between the trimmed V and J ends, which lost 5 bases and 5 bases, there was a span of 12 bases. The CDR3 region has the DNA TGTGCCAGCAGCCGTCAGGAGGGGTATGGCTACACCTTC. It translates to CASSRQEGYGYTF. The variable domain in full, with the rest retrieved from reference TRBV7-9 and TRBJ1-2, is DTGVSQNPRHKITKRGQNVTFRCDPISEHNRLYWYRQTLGQGPEFLTYFQNEAQLEKSRLLSDRFSAERPKGSFSTLEIQRTEQGDSAMYLCASSRQEGYGYTFGSGTRLTVV.

This chain links TRBV10-3 with TRBJ2-2, with D uncertain. Trimming pared 2 bases from V and 11 bases from J, leaving 18 bases between. The CDR3 runs 15 residues. The germline V gene encodes CDR1 ENHRY and CDR2 SYGVKD. CDR3 DNA: TGTGCCATCAGTGAGCACAACCGAAACCTTGGCGAGCTGTTTTTT. Encoded protein: CAISEHNRNLGELFF.

This chain connects TRBV9 to TRBJ2-3; D is unclear. Germline V CDR1 and CDR2: SGDLS, YYNGEE. CDR3 size: 14 residues. Trimming pared 0 bases from V and 6 bases from J, leaving 11 bases between. The CDR3 loop is CASSVDPSSDTQYF. For the CDR3, the DNA is TGTGCCAGCAGCGTAGACCCTAGTTCGGATACGCAGTATTTT.